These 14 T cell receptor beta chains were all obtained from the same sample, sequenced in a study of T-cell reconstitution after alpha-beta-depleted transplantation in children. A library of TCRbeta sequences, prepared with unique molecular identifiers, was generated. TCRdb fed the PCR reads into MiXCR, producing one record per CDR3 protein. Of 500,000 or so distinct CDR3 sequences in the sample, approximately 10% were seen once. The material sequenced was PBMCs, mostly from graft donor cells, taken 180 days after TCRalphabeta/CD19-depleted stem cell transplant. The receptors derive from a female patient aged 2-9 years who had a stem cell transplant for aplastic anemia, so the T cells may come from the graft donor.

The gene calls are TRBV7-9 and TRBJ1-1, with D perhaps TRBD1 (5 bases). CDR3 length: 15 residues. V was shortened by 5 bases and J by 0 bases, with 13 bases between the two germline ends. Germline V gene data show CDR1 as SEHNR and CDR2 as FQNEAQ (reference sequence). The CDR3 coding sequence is TGTGCCAGCAGCCCGGACAAGGGTTTGAACACTGAAGCTTTCTTT. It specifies CASSPDKGLNTEAFF.

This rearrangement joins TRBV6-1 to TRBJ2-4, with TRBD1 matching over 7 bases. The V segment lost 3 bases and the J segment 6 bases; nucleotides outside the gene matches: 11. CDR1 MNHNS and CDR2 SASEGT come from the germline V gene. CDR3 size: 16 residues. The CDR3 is CASSDPGQPGGNIQYF. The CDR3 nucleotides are TGTGCCAGCAGTGATCCGGGACAGCCTGGTGGAAACATTCAGTACTTC.

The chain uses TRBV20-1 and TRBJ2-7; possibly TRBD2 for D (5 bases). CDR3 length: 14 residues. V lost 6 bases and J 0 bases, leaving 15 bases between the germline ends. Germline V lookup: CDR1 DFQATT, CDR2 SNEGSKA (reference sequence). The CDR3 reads CSARPYRGSYEQYF. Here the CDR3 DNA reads TGCAGTGCCAGACCCTACCGGGGCTCCTACGAGCAGTACTTC.

The CDR3 nucleotides read TGTGCCAGCAGCCCTCGATATATCGCGTTTAGCTCCTACAATGAGCAGTTCTTC. Translated, it gives CASSPRYIAFSSYNEQFF. This chain joins TRBV14 and TRBJ2-1; no clear D gene. Germline CDR1 and CDR2: SGHDN and FVKESK. This CDR3 comprises 18 residues. V dropped 4 bases and J dropped 0 bases, with 19 bases sitting between them.

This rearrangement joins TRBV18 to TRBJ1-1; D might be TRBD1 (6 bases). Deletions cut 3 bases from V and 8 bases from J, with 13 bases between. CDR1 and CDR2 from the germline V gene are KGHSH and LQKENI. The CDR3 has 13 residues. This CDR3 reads CASSPRTVREAFF. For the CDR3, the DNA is TGTGCCAGCTCACCCAGGACAGTTAGAGAAGCTTTCTTT. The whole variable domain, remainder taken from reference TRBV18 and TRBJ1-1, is NAGVMQNPRHLVRRRGQEARLRCSPMKGHSHVYWYRQLPEEGLKFMVYLQKENIIDESGMPKERFSAEFPKEGPSILRIQQVVRGDSAAYFCASSPRTVREAFFGQGTRLTVV.

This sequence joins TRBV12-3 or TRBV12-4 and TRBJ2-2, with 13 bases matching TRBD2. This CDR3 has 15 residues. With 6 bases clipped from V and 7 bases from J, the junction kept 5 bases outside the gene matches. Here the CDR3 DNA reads TGTGCCAGCAGACACGGACTAGCGGGAGTCGGGGAGCTGTTTTTT. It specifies CASRHGLAGVGELFF.

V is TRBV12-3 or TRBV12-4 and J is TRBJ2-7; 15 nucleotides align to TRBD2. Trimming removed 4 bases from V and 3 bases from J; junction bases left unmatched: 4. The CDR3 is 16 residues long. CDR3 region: CASSSGTSGRIYEQYF. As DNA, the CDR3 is TGTGCCAGCAGTTCCGGGACTAGCGGGAGGATCTACGAGCAGTACTTC.

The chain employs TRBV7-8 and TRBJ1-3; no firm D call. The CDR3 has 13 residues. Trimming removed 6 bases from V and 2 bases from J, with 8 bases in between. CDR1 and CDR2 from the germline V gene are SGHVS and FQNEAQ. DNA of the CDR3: TGTGCCAGCAGGGATAGCACTGGAAACACCATATATTTT. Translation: CASRDSTGNTIYF.

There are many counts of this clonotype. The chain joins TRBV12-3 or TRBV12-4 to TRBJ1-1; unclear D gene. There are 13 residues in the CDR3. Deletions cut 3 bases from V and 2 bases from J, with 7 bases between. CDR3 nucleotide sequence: TGTGCCAGCAGTTTGGTCGATAACACTGAAGCTTTCTTT. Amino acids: CASSLVDNTEAFF.

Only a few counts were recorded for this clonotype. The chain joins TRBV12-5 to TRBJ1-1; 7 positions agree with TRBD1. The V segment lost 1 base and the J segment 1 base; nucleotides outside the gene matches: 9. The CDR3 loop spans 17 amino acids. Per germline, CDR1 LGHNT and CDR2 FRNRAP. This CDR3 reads CASGLAGQELKNTEAFF. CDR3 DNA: TGTGCTAGTGGTTTGGCAGGACAGGAGTTAAAGAACACTGAAGCTTTCTTT.

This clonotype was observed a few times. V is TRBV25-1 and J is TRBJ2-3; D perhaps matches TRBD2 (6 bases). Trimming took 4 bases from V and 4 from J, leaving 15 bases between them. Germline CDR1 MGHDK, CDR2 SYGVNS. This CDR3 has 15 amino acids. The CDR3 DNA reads TGTGCCAGCAGTGGTCCGGGGGATCTACCAGATACGCAGTATTTT. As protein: CASSGPGDLPDTQYF. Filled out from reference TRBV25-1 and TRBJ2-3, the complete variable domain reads EADIYQTPRYLVIGTGKKITLECSQTMGHDKMYWYQQDPGMELHLIHYSYGVNSTEKGDLSSESTVSRIRTEHFPLTLESARPSHTSQYLCASSGPGDLPDTQYFGPGTRLTVL.

CDR3 coding DNA: TGTGCCAGCAGCTCCGGGACTTTCTACGAGCAGTACTTC. Its protein product is CASSSGTFYEQYF. This chain links TRBV7-2 with TRBJ2-7; possible D gene TRBD2, 6 bases. Germline V CDR1 and CDR2: SGHTA, FQGNSA. The CDR3 loop spans 13 amino acids. Trimming left V 4 bases short and J 3 bases short, with 10 bases between.

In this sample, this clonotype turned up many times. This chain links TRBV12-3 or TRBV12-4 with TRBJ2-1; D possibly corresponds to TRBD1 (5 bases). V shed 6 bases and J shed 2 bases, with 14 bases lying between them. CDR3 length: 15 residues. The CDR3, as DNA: TGTGCCAGCAGCCCGTTAAAGGGGACCTACAATGAGCAGTTCTTC. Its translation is CASSPLKGTYNEQFF.

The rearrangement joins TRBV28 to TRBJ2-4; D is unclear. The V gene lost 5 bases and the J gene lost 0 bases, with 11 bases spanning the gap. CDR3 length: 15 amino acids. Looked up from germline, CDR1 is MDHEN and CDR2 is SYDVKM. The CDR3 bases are TGTGCCAGCAGTCGTACTCCGTTAGCCAAAAACATTCAGTACTTC. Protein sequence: CASSRTPLAKNIQYF.